This TCR beta chain appears in the sequencing data of a study of cytomegalovirus exposure and HLA in healthy donors. The CDR3 covers 16 residues. Per the germline V gene, CDR1 is MGHRA and CDR2 is YSYEKL. V lost 6 bases to trimming and J lost 4 bases; unmatched junction nucleotides: 10. Separate from the approximately 670-subject first cohort, the 120-subject validation cohort was the one that the donors belonged to. Here immunoSEQ multiplex PCR was the method, and the copy in TCRdb shows in-frame clones only, minus some. The sample holds 130,000 to 150,000 clones, roughly 90% seen once. The sequence derives from a man between 18 and 35 years old in good health and CMV-seropositive. The V gene is TRBV4-1, the J gene TRBJ1-3; 9 bases are shared with TRBD1. The sequencing sample was made of PBMCs. DNA of the CDR3: TGCGCCAGCAGTCGGGGACAGGGCGTAAGGGGAAACACCATATATTTT. It is translated as CASSRGQGVRGNTIYF.